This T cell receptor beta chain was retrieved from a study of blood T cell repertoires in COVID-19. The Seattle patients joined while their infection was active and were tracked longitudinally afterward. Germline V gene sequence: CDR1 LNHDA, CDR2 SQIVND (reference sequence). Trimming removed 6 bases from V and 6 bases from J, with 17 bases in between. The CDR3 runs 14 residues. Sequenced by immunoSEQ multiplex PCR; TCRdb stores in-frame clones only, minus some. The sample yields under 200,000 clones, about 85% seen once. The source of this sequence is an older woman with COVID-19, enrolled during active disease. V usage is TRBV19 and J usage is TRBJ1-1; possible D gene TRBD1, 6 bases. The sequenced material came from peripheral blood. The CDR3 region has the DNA TGTGCCAGTAGGATACAGGGTAAAAGAGCTGAAGCTTTCTTT. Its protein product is CASRIQGKRAEAFF. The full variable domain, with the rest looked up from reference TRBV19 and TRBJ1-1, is DGGITQSPKYLFRKEGQNVTLSCEQNLNHDAMYWYRQDPGQGLRLIYYSQIVNDFQKGDIAEGYSVSREKKESFPLTVTSAQKNPTAFYLCASRIQGKRAEAFFGQGTRLTVV.